The 32 T cell receptor beta chains given below trace back to one sample, sequenced in a study of cytomegalovirus exposure and HLA in healthy donors. PCR amplification relied on 60 Vbeta primers (plus 13 Jbeta primers). The protocol was immunoSEQ multiplex PCR, while the TCRdb copy is restricted to in-frame clones and leaves out a portion. This sample has about 200,000 clones, with roughly 13% found just once. What was sequenced was PBMCs. The receptor source for this set is a man aged 50 to 60 in good health and CMV-seropositive.

This clone was picked up a small number of times. The chain employs TRBV5-1 and TRBJ1-6; D is unresolved. Trimming stripped 4 bases from V and 7 bases from J, with 6 bases between. The CDR3 extends over 12 amino acids. Germline CDR1 is SGHRS and CDR2 is YFSETQ. CDR3 region: CASSLGNSPLHF. The CDR3 DNA is TGCGCCAGCAGCCTAGGCAATTCACCCCTCCACTTT.

This clone was counted only a few times. This rearrangement joins TRBV6-5 to TRBJ1-2; TRBD1 matches 10 bases. CDR3 length: 14 amino acids. Germline CDR1 and CDR2: MNHEY and SVGAGI. The V and J ends lost 5 bases and 8 bases, in that order; junction bases with no gene match: 8. The CDR3 region has the DNA TGTGCCAGCAGTCGGGACAGGGGAACCTACGGCTACACCTTC. Protein: CASSRDRGTYGYTF.

The rearrangement links TRBV6-5 to TRBJ1-1; 7 nucleotides match TRBD1. Trimming took 6 bases from V and 0 from J; bases not matched to a gene: 4. Germline V gives CDR1 MNHEY, CDR2 SVGAGI. The CDR3 length is 14 residues. The CDR3 nucleotides are TGTGCCAGCAGGCAGGGGACAGTGAACACTGAAGCTTTCTTT. It yields the protein CASRQGTVNTEAFF.

This clone occurred a few times. The chain links TRBV5-1 to TRBJ2-3, with TRBD2 matching 12 bases. CDR3 size: 19 residues. The germline gives CDR1 SGHRS, CDR2 YFSETQ. The V gene end was trimmed by 4 bases and the J gene end by 0 bases; junction bases not matched to a gene: 12. The CDR3 is CASSLRLAGADYSTDTQYF. The CDR3 DNA reads TGCGCCAGCAGCCTGAGACTAGCGGGGGCCGATTATAGCACAGATACGCAGTATTTT.

This clone has more than one count but fewer than ten. The chain carries TRBV7-9 and TRBJ2-1, with 9 bases aligning to TRBD1. With V trimmed by 5 bases and J by 2 bases, 4 bases remained unmatched. Germline assignment: CDR1 SEHNR and CDR2 FQNEAQ (reference sequence). The CDR3 is 15 amino acids. The CDR3 DNA is TGTGCCAGCAGCCCGGGACAGGGTACCTACAATGAGCAGTTCTTC. It is translated as CASSPGQGTYNEQFF.

In this sample, this clone turned up a few times. The chain couples TRBV7-2 to TRBJ1-1; no definite D call. The CDR3 contains 14 residues. Germline assignment: CDR1 SGHTA and CDR2 FQGNSA. Between the trimmed V and J ends, which lost 1 base and 6 bases, there was a span of 12 bases. The CDR3 coding sequence is TGTGCCAGCAGCTTAGGGGCGGGCGGCTCTGAAGCTTTCTTT. Translating it yields CASSLGAGGSEAFF.

This clone was observed a handful of times. V usage is TRBV6-5 and J usage is TRBJ2-3, with 11 bases identical to TRBD2. The germline gives CDR1 MNHEY, CDR2 SVGAGI. The trim removed 6 bases at V and 4 bases at J, leaving 3 bases unmatched. This CDR3 is 14 amino acids long. CDR3 loop: CASRLGLAADTQYF. CDR3 coding DNA: TGTGCCAGCAGGTTGGGACTAGCGGCAGATACGCAGTATTTT.

The sample holds a few counts of this clone. J is TRBJ2-2 and V is TRBV6-5, with 12 bases that match TRBD1. V shed 6 bases, J shed 7 bases, and the junction held 6 bases outside the gene matches. The germline CDR1 and CDR2 sequences are MNHEY and SVGAGI. The CDR3 sequence is 15 residues long. The CDR3 region is CASSLGTGGLGELFF. In DNA form, the CDR3 reads TGTGCCAGCAGCCTAGGGACAGGGGGCCTCGGGGAGCTGTTTTTT.

This chain links TRBV11-2 with TRBJ1-1; 7 bases align to TRBD1. Germline V gives CDR1 SGHAT, CDR2 FQNNGV. V dropped 5 bases and J dropped 4; count of bases not matched to a gene: 7. The CDR3 loop spans 14 amino acids. CDR3 loop: CASSVTGAGTEAFF. The CDR3, as DNA: TGTGCCAGCAGCGTTACAGGGGCTGGCACTGAAGCTTTCTTT. Drawing the rest from reference TRBV11-2 and TRBJ1-1, the complete variable domain is EAGVAQSPRYKIIEKRQSVAFWCNPISGHATLYWYQQILGQGPKLLIQFQNNGVVDDSQLPKDRFSAERLKGVDSTLKIQPAKLEDSAVYLCASSVTGAGTEAFFGQGTRLTVV.

The chain combines TRBV6-1 with TRBJ1-3; D is unresolved. V lost 7 bases, J lost 0 bases, and 10 bases lay in between. The germline CDR1 and CDR2 sequences are MNHNS and SASEGT. The CDR3 runs to 14 residues. CDR3 nucleotides: TGTGCCAGCAATCGGGTTTTCTCTGGAAACACCATATATTTT. Its protein product is CASNRVFSGNTIYF.

This rearrangement joins TRBV28 to TRBJ1-5; maybe TRBD1 (6 bases). This CDR3 is 14 amino acids long. Germline loops: CDR1 MDHEN, CDR2 SYDVKM. The ends were cut back, 9 bases at V and 1 base at J, with 13 bases in the middle. The CDR3: CASSRDTSNQPQHF. The CDR3 bases are TGTGCCAGTTCAAGGGACACAAGCAATCAGCCCCAGCATTTT.

This clone was seen only a few times. The sample carries other DNA sequences with the same CDR3. The chain has TRBV6-5 and TRBJ1-5; TRBD1 agrees at 10 bases. Germline V gene data show CDR1 as MNHEY and CDR2 as SVGAGI. The trim removed 5 bases at V and 7 bases at J, leaving 5 bases unmatched. The CDR3 consists of 14 residues. The CDR3 spells CASSRDRGRQPQHF. CDR3 sequence (DNA): TGTGCCAGCAGTCGGGACAGGGGAAGGCAGCCCCAGCATTTT.

This chain's CDR3 is CASSATGGNEKLFF. CDR3 sequence (DNA): TGTGCCAGCAGCGCGACAGGGGGTAATGAAAAACTGTTTTTT. The genes are TRBV11-2 and TRBJ1-4, with 9 positions matching TRBD1. Looked up from germline, CDR1 is SGHAT and CDR2 is FQNNGV. The CDR3 is made up of 14 amino acids. V was clipped by 5 bases and J by 4 bases; unmatched bases: 2.

This clone was counted a few times. V gene TRBV19 combines with J gene TRBJ2-7; 9 bases are shared with TRBD2. V was pared by 3 bases and J by 1 base, with 4 bases of the junction left unmatched. The CDR3 has 15 residues. Germline CDR1 is LNHDA and CDR2 is SQIVND (reference sequence). CDR3 region: CASSMGAGGSYEQYF. The CDR3 DNA is TGTGCCAGTAGTATGGGAGCGGGGGGATCCTACGAGCAGTACTTC.

The chain has TRBV7-9 and TRBJ1-2; 7 bases are shared with TRBD1. Germline CDR1 and CDR2: SEHNR and FQNEAQ (reference sequence). V shed 5 bases, J shed 6 bases, and the junction held 9 bases outside the gene matches. The CDR3 is 14 residues long. CDR3 in amino acids: CASSPTGRRNGYTF. CDR3 DNA: TGTGCCAGCAGCCCGACAGGGAGGAGAAATGGCTACACCTTC.

The chain has TRBV5-4 and TRBJ1-2; TRBD1 aligns across 7 bases. CDR1 SGHNT and CDR2 YYREEE come from the germline V gene (reference sequence). The CDR3 is 15 residues long. Trimming took 0 bases from V and 2 from J; bases not matched to a gene: 4. CDR3 nucleotide sequence: TGTGCCAGCAGCTTGGCACAGGGGAACAACTATGGCTACACCTTC. This translates into CASSLAQGNNYGYTF. The full variable domain, with the rest looked up from reference TRBV5-4 and TRBJ1-2, is ETGVTQSPTHLIKTRGQQVTLRCSSQSGHNTVSWYQQALGQGPQFIFQYYREEENGRGNFPPRFSGLQFPNYSSELNVNALELDDSALYLCASSLAQGNNYGYTFGSGTRLTVV.

This clone was counted between two and nine times. The rearrangement uses TRBV2 and TRBJ2-3; D gene uncertain. V lost 6 bases and J lost 1, with 8 bases in between. This CDR3 is built from 13 residues. In germline, CDR1 is SNHLY, CDR2 FYNNEI. CDR3 protein: CASSVPGTDTQYF. The DNA for the CDR3 is TGTGCCAGCAGCGTCCCGGGCACAGATACGCAGTATTTT.

In its sample, this clone was seen a few times. The chain links TRBV4-3 to TRBJ1-2, with 10 bases fitting TRBD1. The ends lost 2 bases at V and 2 bases at J; junction bases unmatched: 5. The CDR3 runs to 16 residues. Germline values: CDR1 LGHNA, CDR2 YSLEER. The DNA of the CDR3 is TGCGCCAGCAGCCAACTATCGGGACAGGGGAACTATGGCTACACCTTC. Protein sequence: CASSQLSGQGNYGYTF.

This chain uses TRBV28 with TRBJ1-2; TRBD1 aligns across 7 bases. V dropped 6 bases and J dropped 8; count of bases not matched to a gene: 9. Per the germline V gene, CDR1 is MDHEN and CDR2 is SYDVKM. This CDR3 has 13 residues. Here the CDR3 reads CASRPEGQRGYTF. The CDR3 region has the DNA TGTGCCAGCAGACCTGAGGGACAGAGGGGCTACACCTTC.

The sample holds a few counts of this clone. This chain links TRBV10-3 with TRBJ2-7; 12 positions match TRBD1. V was pared by 4 bases and J by 8 bases, with 6 bases of the junction left unmatched. The CDR3 is made up of 14 amino acids. Germline V gives CDR1 ENHRY, CDR2 SYGVKD. CDR3 DNA: TGTGCCATCAGTGCGGGACAGGGGGCAAGGAAGCAGTACTTC. It translates to CAISAGQGARKQYF.

V is TRBV5-1 and J is TRBJ2-5; 10 bases line up with TRBD2. The germline gives CDR1 SGHRS, CDR2 YFSETQ. The trim removed 0 bases at V and 3 bases at J, leaving 2 bases unmatched. The CDR3 runs 15 residues. The CDR3 reads CASSLAGTSEETQYF. The CDR3 nucleotides are TGCGCCAGCAGCTTGGCCGGGACTAGCGAAGAGACCCAGTACTTC.

Note on this clone: An end of the junction differs from the germline gene, which may be a read error. The sample contains more than one DNA sequence encoding this CDR3. The rearrangement joins TRBV28 to TRBJ1-4, with 7 bases lining up with TRBD1. CDR1 is MDHEN, CDR2 SYDVKM, per germline. The CDR3 contains 12 residues. This CDR3 reads CASRPGGEKLFF. In DNA form, the CDR3 reads TGTGCAAGCAGACCAGGGGGAGAAAAACTGTTTTTT.

The V call is TRBV7-9, the J call TRBJ2-5; D remains unclear. With 4 bases removed from V and 7 bases from J, the gap between germline ends came to 19 bases. CDR3 size: 15 residues. From germline, CDR1 is SEHNR and CDR2 FQNEAQ (reference sequence). In DNA form, the CDR3 reads TGTGCCAGCAGCTCCTCGACTTCTTTGGCTGCGACCCAGTACTTC. Its protein product is CASSSSTSLAATQYF.

The chain combines TRBV7-6 with TRBJ1-1; 9 nucleotides line up with TRBD1. Trimming removed 5 bases from V and 7 bases from J; junction bases left unmatched: 11. Germline CDR1 SGHVS, CDR2 FNYEAQ. This CDR3 contains 15 residues. CDR3 residues: CASSNKQGALIEAFF. DNA for the CDR3: TGTGCCAGCAGCAACAAACAGGGGGCCCTTATTGAAGCTTTCTTT.

There are a few counts of this clone. CDR3 loop: CASSTGQGSSNQPQHF. The CDR3 DNA reads TGTGCCAGCAGCACCGGACAGGGGAGCAGCAATCAGCCCCAGCATTTT. The chain couples TRBV7-9 to TRBJ1-5; 9 bases fit TRBD1. With 5 bases clipped from V and 1 base from J, the junction kept 6 bases outside the gene matches. Germline assignment: CDR1 SEHNR and CDR2 FQNEAQ (reference sequence). CDR3 size: 16 residues.

This chain links TRBV6-1 with TRBJ2-6; D gene uncertain. The CDR3 totals 14 residues. Germline lookup yields CDR1 MNHNS and CDR2 SASEGT. Trimming left V 8 bases short and J 0 bases short, with 8 bases between. CDR3 residues: CASGRVSGANVLTF. In nucleotides, the CDR3 is TGTGCCAGCGGGCGAGTCTCTGGGGCCAACGTCCTGACTTTC.

The CDR3, as DNA: TGCGCCAGCAGCTCGGACAGGGTGCTTGGCTACACCTTC. Its translation: CASSSDRVLGYTF. The chain combines TRBV5-1 with TRBJ1-2, with 8 bases identical to TRBD1. The CDR3 loop spans 13 amino acids. Germline loops: CDR1 SGHRS, CDR2 YFSETQ. With 3 bases clipped from V and 7 bases from J, the junction kept 5 bases outside the gene matches.

Only a few counts were recorded for this clone. This chain uses TRBV29-1 with TRBJ2-3; 7 bases align to TRBD1. V lost 2 bases and J lost 8; bases outside the gene matches: 16. Germline assignment: CDR1 SQVTM and CDR2 ANQGSEA. The CDR3 has 16 residues. This CDR3 is CSVEFIGQALPITQYF. CDR3 in DNA: TGCAGCGTTGAATTTATCGGACAGGCCTTGCCGATTACGCAGTATTTT.

This clone was recorded a few times. The chain carries TRBV6-6 and TRBJ2-7; maybe TRBD1 (6 bases). The germline gives CDR1 MNHNY, CDR2 SVGAGI (reference sequence). This CDR3 is 14 amino acids long. V dropped 6 bases and J dropped 0 bases, with 12 bases sitting between them. This CDR3 is CASRSQGSSYEQYF. The CDR3 bases are TGTGCCAGCAGATCTCAGGGGAGCTCCTACGAGCAGTACTTC.

This clone was seen a handful of times. The chain recombines TRBV6-1 with TRBJ2-2; D might be TRBD1 (5 bases). CDR1 and CDR2 from the germline V gene are MNHNS and SASEGT. Trimming removed 1 base from V and 1 base from J, with 7 bases in between. This CDR3 is 15 amino acids long. DNA for the CDR3: TGTGCCAGCAGTGAAGGAACAGGGAACACCGGGGAGCTGTTTTTT. Its translation is CASSEGTGNTGELFF.

This clone was detected only a few times. The J gene is TRBJ1-2, the V gene TRBV28; D call uncertain. V lost 8 bases and J 2 bases, leaving 12 bases between the germline ends. CDR1 MDHEN and CDR2 SYDVKM come from the germline V gene. CDR3 length: 13 amino acids. The CDR3 spells CASCYPGNYGYTF. In nucleotides, the CDR3 is TGTGCCAGCTGCTATCCCGGGAACTATGGCTACACCTTC.

This clone has a handful of counts. The V and J genes are TRBV7-8 and TRBJ1-2; TRBD1 matches 8 bases. Looked up from germline, CDR1 is SGHVS and CDR2 is FQNEAQ. This CDR3 has 14 residues. Unmatched junction bases numbered 0, after V lost 0 bases and J lost 3 bases. The CDR3 region has the DNA TGTGCCAGCAGCTTAGCGGACAGGGACTATGGCTACACCTTC. It specifies CASSLADRDYGYTF.